The subject of this entry is one TCR beta chain. The antigen is undetermined. TCRdb's copy holds only in-frame clones and misses some; the assay was immunoSEQ multiplex PCR. The table shows roughly 9,000 clones, with 80% to 85% occurring only once. The CDR3 is 15 amino acids. The junction had 6 bases not matched to a gene; V was cut back by 2 bases and J by 6 bases. The germline V gene has CDR1 SEHNR and CDR2 FQNEAQ (reference sequence). This sample is part of a study of immune evolution from preneoplasia to lung adenocarcinoma. Study outcomes and limitations: Highest clonality occurred in KRAS-mutant, not EGFR-mutant or double wild-type, nodules.

Nucleic acids came from premalignant or tumor cells enriched by macro-dissection. Material for sequencing was FFPE minimally invasive lung adenocarcinoma tissue. The chain employs TRBV7-9 and TRBJ2-5; 10 bases map to TRBD1. The source is an older donor with lung adenocarcinoma. The CDR3 DNA is TGTGCCAGCAGCTTATGGGGGACAGGGGTAAAGACCCAGTACTTC. Translating it yields CASSLWGTGVKTQYF.